This T cell receptor beta chain was recorded in a study of blood T cell repertoires in COVID-19. Using immunoSEQ multiplex PCR, the repertoire was profiled, and TCRdb retains in-frame clones only, with some absent. The table shows under 85,000 clones, with around 80% occurring only once. CDR3 length equals 12 residues. Germline V gene data show CDR1 as SQVTM and CDR2 as ANQGSEA. The V gene lost 7 bases and the J gene lost 0 bases, with 9 bases spanning the gap. The sample consisted of peripheral blood. The sequence derives from an elderly woman with active or convalescent COVID-19. V is TRBV29-1 and J is TRBJ1-2, with D tentatively TRBD1 (6 bases). The CDR3, as DNA: TGCAGCGGGGACACTGCTAACTATGGCTACACCTTC. Encoded protein: CSGDTANYGYTF.